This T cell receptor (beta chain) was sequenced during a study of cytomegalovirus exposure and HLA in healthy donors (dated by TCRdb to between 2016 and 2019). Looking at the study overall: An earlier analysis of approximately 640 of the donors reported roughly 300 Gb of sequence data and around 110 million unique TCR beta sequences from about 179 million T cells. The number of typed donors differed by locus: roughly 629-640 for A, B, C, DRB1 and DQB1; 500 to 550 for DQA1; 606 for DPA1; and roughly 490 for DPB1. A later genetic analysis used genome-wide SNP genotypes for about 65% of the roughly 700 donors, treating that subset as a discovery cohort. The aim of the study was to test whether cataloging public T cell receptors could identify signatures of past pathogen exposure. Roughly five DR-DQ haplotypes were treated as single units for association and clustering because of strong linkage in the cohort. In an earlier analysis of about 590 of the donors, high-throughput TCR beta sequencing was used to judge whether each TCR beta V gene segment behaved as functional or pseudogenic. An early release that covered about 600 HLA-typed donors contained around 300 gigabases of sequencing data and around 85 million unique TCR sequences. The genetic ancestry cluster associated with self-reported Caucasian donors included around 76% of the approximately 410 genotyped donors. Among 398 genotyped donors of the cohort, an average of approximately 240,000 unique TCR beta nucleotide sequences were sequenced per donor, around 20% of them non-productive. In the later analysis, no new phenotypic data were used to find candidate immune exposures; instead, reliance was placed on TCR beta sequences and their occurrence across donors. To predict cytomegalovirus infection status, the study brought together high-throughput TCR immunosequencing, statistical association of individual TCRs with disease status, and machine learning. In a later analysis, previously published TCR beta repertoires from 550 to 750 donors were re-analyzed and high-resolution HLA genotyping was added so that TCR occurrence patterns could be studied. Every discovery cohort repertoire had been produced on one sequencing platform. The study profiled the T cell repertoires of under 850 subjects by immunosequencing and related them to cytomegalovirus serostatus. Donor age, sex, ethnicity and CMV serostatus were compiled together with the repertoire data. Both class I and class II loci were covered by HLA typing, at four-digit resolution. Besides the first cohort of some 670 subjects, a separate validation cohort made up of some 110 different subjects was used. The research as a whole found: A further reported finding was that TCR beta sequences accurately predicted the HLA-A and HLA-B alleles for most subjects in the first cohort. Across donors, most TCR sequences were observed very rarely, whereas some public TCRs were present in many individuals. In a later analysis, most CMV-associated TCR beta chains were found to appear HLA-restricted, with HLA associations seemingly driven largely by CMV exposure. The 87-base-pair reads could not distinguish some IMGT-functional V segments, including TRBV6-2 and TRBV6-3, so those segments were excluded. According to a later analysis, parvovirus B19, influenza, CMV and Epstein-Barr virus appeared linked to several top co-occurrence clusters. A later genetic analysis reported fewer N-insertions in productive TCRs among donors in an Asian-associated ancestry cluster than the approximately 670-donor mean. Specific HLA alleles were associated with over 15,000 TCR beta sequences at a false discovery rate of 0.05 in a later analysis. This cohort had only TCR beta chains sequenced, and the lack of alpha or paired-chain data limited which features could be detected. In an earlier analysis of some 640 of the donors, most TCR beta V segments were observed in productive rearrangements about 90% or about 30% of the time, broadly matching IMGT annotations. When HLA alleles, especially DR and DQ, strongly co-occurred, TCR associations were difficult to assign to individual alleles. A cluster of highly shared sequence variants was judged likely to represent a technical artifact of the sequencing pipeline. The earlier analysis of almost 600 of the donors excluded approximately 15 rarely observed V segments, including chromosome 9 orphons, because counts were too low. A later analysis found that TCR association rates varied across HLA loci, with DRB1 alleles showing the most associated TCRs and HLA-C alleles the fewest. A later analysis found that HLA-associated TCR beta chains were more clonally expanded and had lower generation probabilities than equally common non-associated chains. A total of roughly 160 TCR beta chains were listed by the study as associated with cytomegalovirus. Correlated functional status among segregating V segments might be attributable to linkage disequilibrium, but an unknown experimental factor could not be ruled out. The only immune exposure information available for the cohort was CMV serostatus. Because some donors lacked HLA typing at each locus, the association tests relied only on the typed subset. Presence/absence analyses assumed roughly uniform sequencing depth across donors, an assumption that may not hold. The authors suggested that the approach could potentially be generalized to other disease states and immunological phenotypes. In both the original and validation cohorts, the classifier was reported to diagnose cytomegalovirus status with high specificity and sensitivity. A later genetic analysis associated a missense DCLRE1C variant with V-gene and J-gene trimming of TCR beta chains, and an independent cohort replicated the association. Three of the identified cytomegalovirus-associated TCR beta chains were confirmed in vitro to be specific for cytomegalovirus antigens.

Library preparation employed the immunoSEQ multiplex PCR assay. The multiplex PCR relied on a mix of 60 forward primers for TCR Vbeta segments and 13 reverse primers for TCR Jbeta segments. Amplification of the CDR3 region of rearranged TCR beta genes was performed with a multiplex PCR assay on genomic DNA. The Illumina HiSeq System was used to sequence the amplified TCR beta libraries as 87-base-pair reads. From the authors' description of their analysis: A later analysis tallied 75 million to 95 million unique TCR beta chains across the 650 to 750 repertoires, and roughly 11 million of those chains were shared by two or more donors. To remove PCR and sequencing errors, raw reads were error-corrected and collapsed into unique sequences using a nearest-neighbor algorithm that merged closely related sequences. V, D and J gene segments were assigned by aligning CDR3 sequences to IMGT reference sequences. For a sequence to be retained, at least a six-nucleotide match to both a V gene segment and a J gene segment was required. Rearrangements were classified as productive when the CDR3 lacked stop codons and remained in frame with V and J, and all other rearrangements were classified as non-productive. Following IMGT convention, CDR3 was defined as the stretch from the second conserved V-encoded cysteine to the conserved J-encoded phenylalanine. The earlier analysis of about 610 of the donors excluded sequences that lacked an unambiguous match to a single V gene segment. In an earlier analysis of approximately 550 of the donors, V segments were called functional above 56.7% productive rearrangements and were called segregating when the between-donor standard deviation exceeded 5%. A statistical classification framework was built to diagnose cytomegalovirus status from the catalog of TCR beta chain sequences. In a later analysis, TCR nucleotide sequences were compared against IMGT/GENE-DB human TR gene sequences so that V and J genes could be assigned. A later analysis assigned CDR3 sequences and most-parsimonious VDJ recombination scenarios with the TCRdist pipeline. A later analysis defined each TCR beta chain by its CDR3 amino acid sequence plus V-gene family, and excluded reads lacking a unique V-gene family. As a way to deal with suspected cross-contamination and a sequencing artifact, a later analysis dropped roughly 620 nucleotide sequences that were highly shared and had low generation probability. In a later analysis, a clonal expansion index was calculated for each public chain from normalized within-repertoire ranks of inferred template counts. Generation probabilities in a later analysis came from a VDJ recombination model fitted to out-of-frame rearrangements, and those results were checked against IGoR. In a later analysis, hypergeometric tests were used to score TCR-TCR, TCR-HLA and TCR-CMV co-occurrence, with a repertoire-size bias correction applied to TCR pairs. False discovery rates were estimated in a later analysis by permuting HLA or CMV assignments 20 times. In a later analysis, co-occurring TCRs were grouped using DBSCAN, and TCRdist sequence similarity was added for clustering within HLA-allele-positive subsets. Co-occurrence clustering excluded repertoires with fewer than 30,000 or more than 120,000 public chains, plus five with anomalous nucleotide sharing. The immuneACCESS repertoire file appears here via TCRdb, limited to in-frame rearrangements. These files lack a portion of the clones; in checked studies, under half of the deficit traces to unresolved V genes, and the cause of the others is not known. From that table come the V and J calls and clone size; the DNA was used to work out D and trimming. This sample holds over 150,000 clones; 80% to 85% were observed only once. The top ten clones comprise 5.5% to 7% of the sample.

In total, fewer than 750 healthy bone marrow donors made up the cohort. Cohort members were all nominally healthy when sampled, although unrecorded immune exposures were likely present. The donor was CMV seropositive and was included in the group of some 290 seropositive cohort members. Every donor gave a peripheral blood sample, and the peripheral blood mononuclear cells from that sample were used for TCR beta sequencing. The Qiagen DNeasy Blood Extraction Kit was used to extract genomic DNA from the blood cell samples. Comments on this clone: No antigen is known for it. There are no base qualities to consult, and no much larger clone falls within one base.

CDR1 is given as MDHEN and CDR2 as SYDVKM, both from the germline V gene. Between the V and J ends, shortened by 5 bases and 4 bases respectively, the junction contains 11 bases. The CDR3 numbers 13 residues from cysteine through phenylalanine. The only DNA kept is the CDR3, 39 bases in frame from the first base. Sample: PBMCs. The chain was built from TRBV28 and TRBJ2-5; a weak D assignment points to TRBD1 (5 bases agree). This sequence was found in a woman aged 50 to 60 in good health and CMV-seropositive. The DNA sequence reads TGTGCCAGCAGTCTCGACAGTCGAGAGACCCAGTACTTC. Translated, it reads CASSLDSRETQYF.